The clone carrying this T cell receptor (beta chain) has just one count. Its target is unknown. Donors needed at least one pre-ART PBMC sample plus at least two post-ART samples. The CDR3 spans 14 residues. V shed 3 bases and J shed 1 base, with 7 bases lying between them. The germline CDR1 and CDR2 sequences are LNHDA and SQIVND (reference sequence). This specimen comes from a study of long-term antiretroviral therapy in people with HIV. Study-wide results and limits: It was observed that HIV repertoires exhibited narrower CDR3 length ranges than controls. Patients on ART gained diversity, which nonetheless stayed below transplant donor controls.

Survey level was the resolution at which the v3.0 immunoSEQ assay ran. Profiling relied on immunoSEQ multiplex PCR, and the TCRdb table lists in-frame clones only, not all of them. The sample records some 30,000 clones, almost 95% being singletons. V and J are TRBV19 and TRBJ1-3; no clear D. The clonotype originates from a man aged 50-60 years with HIV. Sequenced material: unsorted PBMCs, taken around 7.4 years after starting antiretroviral therapy. CDR3 in DNA: TGTGCCAGTAGTATTCGGGGTTCTGGAAACACCATATATTTT. Its translation: CASSIRGSGNTIYF.